The next 14 T cell receptor beta chains were all read from a single sample in a study of blood T cells in healthy people across ages. PCR was performed a second time for 7 to 11 cycles using a sample-barcoded 5' primer and a J-beta primer mix. TCRdb re-analysed the 5' RACE reads in MiXCR, keeping a single row per CDR3 protein. Of some 1,800,000 distinct CDR3 sequences listed, about 39% are singletons. Sequenced material: blood. The receptors derive from a human donor in good health.

The chain has TRBV7-9 and TRBJ1-1; 7 nucleotides align to TRBD1. The CDR3 is 15 residues long. With 1 base clipped from V and 1 base from J, the junction kept 3 bases outside the gene matches. From germline, CDR1 is SEHNR and CDR2 FQNEAQ (reference sequence). CDR3 in amino acids: CASSLGGQPNTEAFF. The CDR3 nucleotides are TGTGCCAGCAGCTTAGGGGGACAGCCGAACACTGAAGCTTTCTTT.

This clonotype was picked up many times. The rearrangement uses TRBV29-1 and TRBJ1-1; 7 nucleotides line up with TRBD1. Germline V lookup: CDR1 SQVTM, CDR2 ANQGSEA. This CDR3 region has 14 residues. The ends lost 7 bases at V and 3 bases at J; junction bases unmatched: 11. The CDR3: CSAGEGARYTEAFF. The CDR3 DNA is TGCAGCGCCGGGGAGGGGGCGCGGTACACTGAAGCTTTCTTT.

The chain recombines TRBV11-2 with TRBJ1-2, with D perhaps matching TRBD1 (5 bases). Trimming stripped 3 bases from V and 10 bases from J, with 12 bases between. CDR3 length: 12 amino acids. Germline values: CDR1 SGHAT, CDR2 FQNNGV. The CDR3 DNA follows: TGTGCCAGCAGCTTCGGGGGTTTGGACTACACCTTC. Its protein product is CASSFGGLDYTF.

The chain uses TRBV20-1 and TRBJ2-5; D ambiguous. Per the germline V gene, CDR1 is DFQATT and CDR2 is SNEGSKA (reference sequence). The CDR3 totals 15 residues. V was clipped by 0 bases and J by 1 base, with 12 bases between them. In DNA, the CDR3 is TGCAGTGCTAGAGATCTGGGTGAACTCCAAGAGACCCAGTACTTC. This encodes CSARDLGELQETQYF.

The chain is built from TRBV20-1 and TRBJ1-6, with 8 bases identical to TRBD1. J gave up 5 bases and V 3 bases, and 6 bases lay outside the gene matches. Germline CDR1 DFQATT, CDR2 SNEGSKA (reference sequence). CDR3 length equals 15 residues. CDR3 nucleotide sequence: TGCAGTGCTAGGCACAGGGGGTCGAATAATTCACCCCTCCACTTT. Its translation is CSARHRGSNNSPLHF.

This clonotype was observed a handful of times. The chain employs TRBV29-1 and TRBJ1-2, with 10 bases identical to TRBD1. The V gene's germline CDR1 is SQVTM and CDR2 ANQGSEA. This CDR3 is 13 amino acids long. The V segment lost 2 bases and the J segment 7 bases; nucleotides outside the gene matches: 4. In nucleotides, the CDR3 is TGCAGCGTTGAACGGACAGGGGGAGCTGGCTACACCTTC. It is translated as CSVERTGGAGYTF.

V is TRBV7-6 and J is TRBJ2-5, with D unresolved. The V end lost 8 bases, the J end lost 4 bases, and 11 bases lay between the germline ends. In germline, CDR1 is SGHVS, CDR2 FNYEAQ. The CDR3 runs to 12 residues. CDR3 protein: CASGSLGETQYF. In nucleotides, the CDR3 is TGTGCCAGCGGTAGTTTAGGAGAGACCCAGTACTTC.

This rearrangement joins TRBV29-1 to TRBJ1-2; TRBD1 is a possible D gene (5 bases). V was shortened by 4 bases and J by 0 bases, with 12 bases between the two germline ends. There are 14 residues in the CDR3. The V gene's germline CDR1 is SQVTM and CDR2 ANQGSEA. The CDR3 sequence: CSVGGSETNYGYTF. The CDR3 DNA reads TGCAGCGTTGGGGGCTCGGAGACTAACTATGGCTACACCTTC.

About this clonotype itself: This sequence may be a read error, since a much larger clone differs from it by one base. The chain couples TRBV7-8 to TRBJ1-4, with D tentatively TRBD1 (6 bases). This CDR3 is built from 15 residues. Germline lookup yields CDR1 SGHVS and CDR2 FQNEAQ. V was pared by 8 bases and J by 3 bases, with 16 bases between. The CDR3 spells CASGSQTGANEKLFF. As DNA, the CDR3 is TGTGCCAGCGGCTCCCAGACAGGCGCTAATGAAAAACTGTTTTTT.

The V gene is TRBV6-6, the J gene TRBJ2-4, with 9 bases matching TRBD1. J was trimmed by 0 bases and V by 6 bases; bases with no gene match: 6. The CDR3 length is 16 residues. Looked up from germline, CDR1 is MNHNY and CDR2 is SVGAGI (reference sequence). The CDR3 DNA is TGTGCCAGCAGACAGGGGGCGGACCTAGCCAAAAACATTCAGTACTTC. This translates into CASRQGADLAKNIQYF.

This clonotype showed up just a few times. The chain couples TRBV6-2 or TRBV6-3 to TRBJ1-2; D is uncertain. V lost 4 bases to trimming and J lost 2 bases, with 14 bases between them. This CDR3 spans 15 amino acids. Germline CDR1 MNHEY, CDR2 SVGEGT. CDR3 DNA: TGTGCCAGCAGTTCCAGGCCAGAGTGGAACTATGGCTACACCTTC. Translation: CASSSRPEWNYGYTF.

The CDR3 here is CSTFRQGILLGYTF. The CDR3 DNA reads as TGCAGTACCTTTAGACAGGGTATACTCCTCGGCTACACCTTC. J is TRBJ1-2 and V is TRBV20-1; 7 bases line up with TRBD1. The CDR3 length is 14 residues. The V and J ends lost 8 bases and 8 bases, in that order; junction bases with no gene match: 17. CDR1 and CDR2 (germline): DFQATT, SNEGSKA (reference sequence).

This chain uses TRBV7-2 with TRBJ1-2; D is perhaps TRBD1 (6 bases). V was trimmed by 7 bases and J by 0 bases, leaving 15 bases between them. Germline V CDR1 and CDR2: SGHTA, FQGNSA. The CDR3 covers 15 residues. The CDR3 loop is CASIPGGGANYGYTF. DNA for the CDR3: TGTGCCAGCATCCCTGGCGGGGGCGCTAACTATGGCTACACCTTC.

This clonotype was counted between two and nine times. The chain employs TRBV28 and TRBJ2-3; TRBD2 is a possible D gene (7 bases). V lost 3 bases and J 4 bases, leaving 17 bases between the germline ends. This CDR3 spans 16 amino acids. Per the germline V gene, CDR1 is MDHEN and CDR2 is SYDVKM. The CDR3 is CASSFSRGTIPDTQYF. In nucleotides, the CDR3 is TGTGCCAGCAGTTTCAGTAGGGGGACTATTCCAGATACGCAGTATTTT.